This TCR beta chain is drawn from a study of shared clonotypes between healthy human individuals. Findings and limits, study-wide: The genetic and exposure-history diversity represented was limited by few donors.

Germline V gene data show CDR1 as MDHEN and CDR2 as SYDVKM. V was shortened by 3 bases and J by 8 bases, with 20 bases between the two germline ends. The CDR3 totals 16 residues. Every contributor of samples was a Caucasian grown-up residing in Nashville, Tennessee. With ten immunoSEQ deep assay plates, unsorted PBMC DNA underwent sequencing. Sequenced by immunoSEQ multiplex PCR; TCRdb stores in-frame clones only, minus some. Of approximately 510,000 clones in the sample, more than 65% were seen once. As concerns this clone: As yet, its antigen is unknown.

The receptor comes from a middle-aged woman in good health. Some clones in this sample may be carry-over from other donors' samples. Material: PBMCs. V is TRBV28 and J is TRBJ2-1, with D perhaps matching TRBD1 (7 bases). CDR3 DNA sequence: TGTGCCAGCAGTTTGGTGCAGGGGGGCTCTATCGATGAGCAGTTCTTC. Encoded protein: CASSLVQGGSIDEQFF.